The T cell receptor beta chain described here comes from a study of blood T cell repertoires in COVID-19. For the study at large: COVID-19 samples, acute and convalescent, were from the United States, Italy and Spain. T cells, B-cell-depleted T cells, or PBMCs supplied cDNA or gDNA.

The CDR3 is 13 amino acids. V gave up 5 bases and J gave up 7 bases, with 11 bases separating them. Germline CDR1 reads KGHDR; CDR2 reads SFDVKD. Study processing details: Reference gene primer amplification gave estimated nucleated cell counts. The method was immunoSEQ multiplex PCR; TCRdb's version includes in-frame clones alone and lacks a portion of them. V, J and clone size are those of that table, while D and trimming were read from the DNA. This sample has fewer than 200,000 clones, with nearly 90% found just once. The sample comprised peripheral blood. The receptor comes from a man between 60 and 75 years old with active or convalescent COVID-19. The chain joins TRBV24-1 to TRBJ1-5; possibly TRBD1 for D (5 bases). The CDR3 is CATSGGDWQPQHF. The CDR3 coding sequence is TGTGCCACCAGTGGGGGGGACTGGCAGCCCCAGCATTTT.